These 20 T cell receptor beta chains came from one sample sequenced in a study of shared clonotypes between healthy human individuals. Method: immunoSEQ multiplex PCR; TCRdb's copy keeps in-frame clones and lacks some. The sample includes roughly 2 million clones, about 95% of them seen just once. Naive CD8 cells lacked CD45RO and underwent positive selection for CCR7, leaving out terminally differentiated effector memory CD45RA+ cells. The sequencing input was naive CD8+ T cells sorted from blood. All receptors come from a young man in good health.

Comments on this clone: Other DNA sequences in this sample translate to the same CDR3. The CDR3 coding sequence is TGTGCCAGCAGTTACTCTAACGCAGATACGCAGTATTTT. This codes for CASSYSNADTQYF. The rearrangement uses TRBV6-5 and TRBJ2-3, with D uncertain. With 0 bases removed from V and 4 bases from J, the gap between germline ends came to 5 bases. The CDR3 totals 13 residues. Germline V gene data show CDR1 as MNHEY and CDR2 as SVGAGI.

The J gene is TRBJ1-5, the V gene TRBV29-1; TRBD1 matches at 9 bases. After removal of 7 bases from V and 6 bases from J, the junction contained 13 bases not matched to a gene. Germline V gene data show CDR1 as SQVTM and CDR2 as ANQGSEA. This CDR3 is built from 15 residues. The CDR3 DNA is TGCAGCGGCTTTTACCGGGACAGGGACACTCAGCCCCAGCATTTT. Translation gives CSGFYRDRDTQPQHF. The variable domain in full, completed from reference TRBV29-1 and TRBJ1-5, reads SAVISQKPSRDICQRGTSLTIQCQVDSQVTMMFWYRQQPGQSLTLIATANQGSEATYESGFVIDKFPISRPNLTFSTLTVSNMSPEDSSIYLCSGFYRDRDTQPQHFGDGTRLSIL.

This chain uses TRBV5-5 with TRBJ1-1; 9 nucleotides agree with TRBD1. With V trimmed by 3 bases and J by 5 bases, 5 bases remained unmatched. Germline loops: CDR1 SGHKS, CDR2 YYEKEE (reference sequence). There are 14 residues in the CDR3. The CDR3 DNA follows: TGTGCCAGCAGCTGGGGGACAGGGTGGACTGAAGCTTTCTTT. Protein product: CASSWGTGWTEAFF. Supplemented by reference TRBV5-5 and TRBJ1-1, the full variable domain reads DAGVTQSPTHLIKTRGQQVTLRCSPISGHKSVSWYQQVLGQGPQFIFQYYEKEERGRGNFPDRFSARQFPNYSSELNVNALLLGDSALYLCASSWGTGWTEAFFGQGTRLTVV.

This sequence joins TRBV30 and TRBJ2-3; a possible D gene is TRBD1 (6 bases). The V gene's germline CDR1 is GTSNPN and CDR2 SVGIG (reference sequence). The CDR3 totals 15 residues. Trimming stripped 4 bases from V and 2 bases from J, with 16 bases between. This chain's CDR3 is CAWTGLTGDTDTQYF. The CDR3 DNA reads as TGTGCCTGGACTGGACTGACAGGCGACACAGATACGCAGTATTTT.

This chain links TRBV20-1 with TRBJ1-1, with D possibly matching TRBD1 (6 bases). Trimming shortened V by 4 bases and J by 11 bases, and 14 bases separated the two germline ends. From germline, CDR1 is DFQATT and CDR2 SNEGSKA (reference sequence). The CDR3 is 11 residues long. The CDR3 region is CSAKRGVEAFF. The CDR3, as DNA: TGCAGTGCTAAAAGGGGGGTGGAGGCTTTCTTT.

The chain has TRBV30 and TRBJ2-3; the D is unclear. This CDR3 has 14 amino acids. Trimming left V 2 bases short and J 1 base short, with 10 bases between. Germline V gene data show CDR1 as GTSNPN and CDR2 as SVGIG (reference sequence). CDR3 coding DNA: TGTGCCTGGAGTAGAGGAGTAGGCACAGATACGCAGTATTTT. Protein product: CAWSRGVGTDTQYF.

The rearrangement joins TRBV10-2 to TRBJ1-1; no clear D. V lost 3 bases to trimming and J lost 4 bases, with 9 bases between them. Per the germline V gene, CDR1 is WSHSY and CDR2 is SAAADI. The CDR3 covers 13 residues. The CDR3 spells CASSEAEFTEAFF. CDR3 nucleotide sequence: TGCGCCAGCAGTGAAGCTGAATTCACTGAAGCTTTCTTT.

In the case of this clone: The sample carries other DNA sequences with the same CDR3. The chain joins TRBV5-6 to TRBJ1-5; D not resolved. Germline V gives CDR1 SGHDT, CDR2 YYEEEE. The CDR3 loop spans 15 amino acids. V was pared by 1 base and J by 0 bases, with 8 bases between. The CDR3 is CASSLTGNSNQPQHF. The CDR3 bases are TGTGCCAGCAGCTTGACCGGGAATAGCAATCAGCCCCAGCATTTT.

V gene TRBV27 combines with J gene TRBJ2-2; 8 bases are a match to TRBD2. This CDR3 contains 16 residues. Germline lookup yields CDR1 MNHEY and CDR2 SMNVEV (reference sequence). V shed 3 bases, J shed 2 bases, and the junction held 5 bases outside the gene matches. The CDR3 reads CASSLDGRANTGELFF. For the CDR3, the DNA is TGTGCCAGCAGTTTGGACGGGAGGGCCAACACCGGGGAGCTGTTTTTT.

In DNA form, the CDR3 reads TGTGCCAGCAGCTTAGGGGCCCCGGGGGAGGACGAGCAGTACTTC. Translated: CASSLGAPGEDEQYF. The chain carries TRBV7-9 and TRBJ2-7, with a tentative D call TRBD2 (6 bases). Trimming stripped 1 base from V and 5 bases from J, with 15 bases between. This CDR3 is 15 amino acids long. Per the germline V gene, CDR1 is SEHNR and CDR2 is FQNEAQ (reference sequence).

The chain uses TRBV7-9 and TRBJ1-1, with TRBD1 as a possible D gene (5 bases). Trimming pared 0 bases from V and 5 bases from J, leaving 13 bases between. Germline V gene sequence: CDR1 SEHNR, CDR2 FQNEAQ (reference sequence). The CDR3 is 15 residues long. CDR3 in DNA: TGTGCCAGCAGCTTAGCGTCAGGGCGGGGGACTGAAGCTTTCTTT. Protein sequence: CASSLASGRGTEAFF. Together with reference TRBV7-9 and TRBJ1-1, the CDR3 gives the full variable domain: DTGVSQNPRHKITKRGQNVTFRCDPISEHNRLYWYRQTLGQGPEFLTYFQNEAQLEKSRLLSDRFSAERPKGSFSTLEIQRTEQGDSAMYLCASSLASGRGTEAFFGQGTRLTVV.

The chain joins TRBV5-1 to TRBJ2-6; tentatively, D is TRBD2 (5 bases). Germline loops: CDR1 SGHRS, CDR2 YFSETQ. The V gene lost 4 bases and the J gene lost 0 bases, with 8 bases spanning the gap. The CDR3 is made up of 15 amino acids. The DNA of the CDR3 is TGCGCCAGCAGCCCCGACTACTCTGGGGCCAACGTCCTGACTTTC. Protein sequence: CASSPDYSGANVLTF.

This clone has a single count. V is TRBV9 and J is TRBJ1-4; D unclear. Germline loops: CDR1 SGDLS, CDR2 YYNGEE. V shed 3 bases and J shed 0 bases, with 12 bases lying between them. This CDR3 has 16 amino acids. CDR3 residues: CASSEEQSATNEKLFF. The CDR3 region has the DNA TGTGCCAGCAGCGAGGAGCAGTCGGCAACTAATGAAAAACTGTTTTTT.

The V and J genes are TRBV7-9 and TRBJ2-7, with 9 positions matching TRBD1. CDR3 length equals 15 residues. Per the germline V gene, CDR1 is SEHNR and CDR2 is FQNEAQ (reference sequence). The J segment lost 3 bases and the V segment lost 5 bases, leaving 8 bases of the junction unmatched. The CDR3 protein is CASSPRTGEVYEQYF. The CDR3 DNA reads as TGTGCCAGCAGCCCTCGGACAGGGGAGGTCTACGAGCAGTACTTC.

J is TRBJ2-7 and V is TRBV9; 7 nucleotides line up with TRBD2. Trimming removed 6 bases from V and 5 bases from J; junction bases left unmatched: 11. The germline gives CDR1 SGDLS, CDR2 YYNGEE. This CDR3 has 14 residues. The chain's CDR3 is CASTRGGSDNEQYF. CDR3 nucleotides: TGTGCCAGCACCCGAGGCGGGAGTGACAACGAGCAGTACTTC.

V usage is TRBV6-5 and J usage is TRBJ2-1; 15 bases line up with TRBD2. The CDR3 has 16 amino acids. Germline assignment: CDR1 MNHEY and CDR2 SVGAGI. V shed 4 bases, J shed 9 bases, and the junction held 7 bases outside the gene matches. The CDR3 DNA reads TGTGCCAGCAGTTTTGGACTAGCGGGGGGGCTGGGTGAGCAGTTCTTC. Translating gives CASSFGLAGGLGEQFF.

The chain links TRBV2 to TRBJ2-2, with TRBD2 as a possible D gene (5 bases). With 1 base removed from V and 1 base from J, the gap between germline ends came to 16 bases. The germline gives CDR1 SNHLY, CDR2 FYNNEI. The CDR3 sequence is 18 residues long. The CDR3 bases are TGTGCCAGCAGTGAAGACCCTGGGTGGGAGAAGAACACCGGGGAGCTGTTTTTT. This gives the protein CASSEDPGWEKNTGELFF.

Only one count was recorded for this clone. The genes are TRBV6-6 and TRBJ2-7; 10 bases align to TRBD2. Per the germline V gene, CDR1 is MNHNY and CDR2 is SVGAGI (reference sequence). V trimming: 6 bases; J trimming: 5 bases; junction bases outside the gene matches: 10. This CDR3 contains 15 residues. The CDR3, as DNA: TGTGCCAGCAGAGGGGGGTTTAGCGGGAGGCACGAGCAGTACTTC. This translates into CASRGGFSGRHEQYF.

The chain uses TRBV10-2 and TRBJ2-3; 8 bases line up with TRBD2. V was pared by 2 bases and J by 6 bases, with 4 bases of the junction left unmatched. CDR1 and CDR2 from the germline V gene are WSHSY and SAAADI. The CDR3 is made up of 14 amino acids. This chain's CDR3 is CASSEVGGADTQYF. Here the CDR3 DNA reads TGCGCCAGCAGTGAGGTCGGGGGGGCTGATACGCAGTATTTT.

The V call is TRBV27, the J call TRBJ2-7; 11 bases line up with TRBD2. The germline V gene has CDR1 MNHEY and CDR2 SMNVEV (reference sequence). The CDR3 sequence is 16 residues long. J gave up 2 bases and V 5 bases, and 8 bases lay outside the gene matches. The CDR3 reads CASSVLGTSGPYEQYF. In DNA, the CDR3 is TGTGCCAGCAGTGTCCTCGGGACTAGCGGCCCCTACGAGCAGTACTTC.